Presented here are 22 T cell receptor beta chains from one specimen sequenced in a study of blood T cell repertoires in COVID-19. Measured with immunoSEQ multiplex PCR; TCRdb has only the in-frame clones, and not every one. This table has 130,000 to 150,000 clones, 70% to 85% appearing once. The sequenced sample was PBMCs or T cells enriched from blood (not recorded which). These receptors came from a man between 50 and 59 years old who had recovered from COVID-19.

The rearrangement uses TRBV5-8 and TRBJ1-4, with D possibly being TRBD1 (6 bases). The CDR3 has 16 amino acids. Germline assignment: CDR1 SGHTS and CDR2 YDEGEE. Trimming took off 4 bases at V and 5 bases at J, with 18 bases between the two ends. Here the CDR3 reads CASSHRTAGENEKLFF. As DNA, the CDR3 is TGTGCCAGCAGCCACCGTACCGCAGGGGAGAATGAAAAACTGTTTTTT.

This sequence joins TRBV19 and TRBJ2-1, with D unresolved. Germline loops: CDR1 LNHDA, CDR2 SQIVND (reference sequence). The CDR3 is 15 amino acids. The V end was cut by 3 bases, the J end by 0 bases, with 9 bases between. CDR3 coding DNA: TGTGCCAGTAGTATCATCAAGAGCTCCTACAATGAGCAGTTCTTC. Its protein product is CASSIIKSSYNEQFF. The full variable domain, in which reference TRBV19 and TRBJ2-1 provide the parts outside the CDR3, is DGGITQSPKYLFRKEGQNVTLSCEQNLNHDAMYWYRQDPGQGLRLIYYSQIVNDFQKGDIAEGYSVSREKKESFPLTVTSAQKNPTAFYLCASSIIKSSYNEQFFGPGTRLTVL.

The rearrangement uses TRBV6-2 or TRBV6-3 and TRBJ2-7; no clear D. Deletions cut 2 bases from V and 2 bases from J, with 16 bases between. Germline V gives CDR1 MNHEY, CDR2 SVGEGT. CDR3 length: 16 amino acids. The CDR3 DNA sequence: TGTGCCAGCAGTTACGACGCCTCCCACAGCCCCTACGAGCAGTACTTC. Translated, it gives CASSYDASHSPYEQYF.

This clone has just one count. The V call is TRBV7-8, the J call TRBJ2-2, with D tentatively TRBD1 (5 bases). CDR1 is SGHVS and CDR2 is FQNEAQ in the germline V gene. Trimming took 3 bases from V and 1 from J, leaving 12 bases between them. CDR3 length equals 16 residues. The CDR3 bases are TGTGCCAGCAGCTTTGGTACAGGCCGGAACACCGGGGAGCTGTTTTTT. It yields the protein CASSFGTGRNTGELFF.

This clone has a handful of counts. This chain joins TRBV2 and TRBJ1-5; the D is unclear. The germline CDR1 and CDR2 sequences are SNHLY and FYNNEI. Trimming took off 6 bases at V and 1 base at J, with 10 bases between the two ends. There are 14 residues in the CDR3. CDR3 DNA: TGTGCCAGCAGCGTCAGGAGGAGCAATCAGCCCCAGCATTTT. Its protein is CASSVRRSNQPQHF.

V is TRBV3-1 (or the pseudogene TRBV3-2) and J is TRBJ1-1, with 9 bases identical to TRBD1. V shed 0 bases, J shed 0 bases, and the junction held 5 bases outside the gene matches. There are 17 residues in the CDR3. CDR1 is LGHDT, CDR2 YNNKEL, per germline (reference sequence). CDR3 in amino acids: CASSQEGNRGLNTEAFF. The CDR3 DNA reads as TGTGCCAGCAGCCAAGAAGGGAACAGGGGGCTGAACACTGAAGCTTTCTTT.

The CDR3 DNA reads as TGTGCCAGCAGTCGGCGACAGGGGAATAATTCACCCCTCCACTTT. Translation gives CASSRRQGNNSPLHF. The genes are TRBV27 and TRBJ1-6; 8 bases line up with TRBD1. Germline loops: CDR1 MNHEY, CDR2 SMNVEV (reference sequence). The CDR3 is 15 amino acids. Trimming at V came to 5 bases and at J to 5 bases, leaving 5 bases not matched to a gene.

This chain connects TRBV19 to TRBJ1-2; D remains unclear. Germline loops: CDR1 LNHDA, CDR2 SQIVND (reference sequence). The V end was cut by 6 bases, the J end by 3 bases, with 20 bases between. CDR3 length: 16 residues. CDR3 sequence (DNA): TGTGCCAGTAGGGAAGGATTGCGGGGTGGGGACTATGGCTACACCTTC. This translates into CASREGLRGGDYGYTF.

The J gene is TRBJ2-5, the V gene TRBV19, with 8 bases aligning to TRBD2. The CDR3 has 15 residues. The ends lost 6 bases at V and 4 bases at J; junction bases unmatched: 10. Germline loops: CDR1 LNHDA, CDR2 SQIVND (reference sequence). The CDR3 is CASSDTGGPIETQYF. The CDR3, as DNA: TGTGCCAGTAGCGATACGGGGGGGCCAATAGAGACCCAGTACTTC.

The V gene is TRBV7-3, the J gene TRBJ2-3; 8 positions agree with TRBD2. Per germline, CDR1 SGHTA and CDR2 FQGTGA. This CDR3 has 15 amino acids. The V and J ends lost 0 bases and 4 bases, in that order; junction bases with no gene match: 3. The CDR3 DNA follows: TGTGCCAGCAGCTTAACTGGCGGGGGGCCAGATACGCAGTATTTT. This gives the protein CASSLTGGGPDTQYF.

The chain has TRBV5-1 and TRBJ2-2; D might be TRBD2 (5 bases). Germline CDR1 and CDR2: SGHRS and YFSETQ. The CDR3 has 14 amino acids. V was trimmed by 5 bases and J by 1 base, leaving 9 bases between them. This CDR3 reads CASSLRENTGELFF. CDR3 bases: TGCGCCAGCAGTCTACGGGAGAACACCGGGGAGCTGTTTTTT. The whole variable domain, filled in from reference TRBV5-1 and TRBJ2-2, reads KAGVTQTPRYLIKTRGQQVTLSCSPISGHRSVSWYQQTPGQGLQFLFEYFSETQRNKGNFPGRFSGRQFSNSRSEMNVSTLELGDSALYLCASSLRENTGELFFGEGSRLTVL.

The chain joins TRBV5-6 to TRBJ2-7; 11 nucleotides line up with TRBD2. With 0 bases clipped from V and 3 bases from J, the junction kept 2 bases outside the gene matches. This CDR3 region has 15 residues. Per the germline V gene, CDR1 is SGHDT and CDR2 is YYEEEE. The CDR3 DNA reads TGTGCCAGCAGCTTGGGACTAGCGGGGAACTACGAGCAGTACTTC. It translates to CASSLGLAGNYEQYF.

In DNA, the CDR3 is TGTGCCAGCAGTTACTCCGTAGGGGAGGGCCGTACTGAAGCTTTCTTT. Encoded protein: CASSYSVGEGRTEAFF. This rearrangement joins TRBV6-5 to TRBJ1-1, with D maybe TRBD1 (5 bases). This CDR3 region has 16 residues. Germline V gene sequence: CDR1 MNHEY, CDR2 SVGAGI. V lost 0 bases to trimming and J lost 5 bases, with 16 bases between them.

Turning to this clone: Other nucleotide sequences in the sample specify the same CDR3. The chain links TRBV9 to TRBJ2-5, with 7 bases that match TRBD2. Germline CDR1 reads SGDLS; CDR2 reads YYNGEE. V dropped 0 bases and J dropped 5; count of bases not matched to a gene: 4. The CDR3 has 14 amino acids. In DNA form, the CDR3 reads TGTGCCAGCAGCGTAGCCCAGGGAGGGGAGACCCAGTACTTC. Residues: CASSVAQGGETQYF. The whole variable domain, filled in from reference TRBV9 and TRBJ2-5, reads DSGVTQTPKHLITATGQRVTLRCSPRSGDLSVYWYQQSLDQGLQFLIQYYNGEERAKGNILERFSAQQFPDLHSELNLSSLELGDSALYFCASSVAQGGETQYFGPGTRLLVL.

The chain combines TRBV20-1 with TRBJ1-2; 11 bases map to TRBD1. Germline assignment: CDR1 DFQATT and CDR2 SNEGSKA (reference sequence). The length of the CDR3 is 13 residues. The J segment lost 6 bases and the V segment lost 3 bases, leaving 3 bases of the junction unmatched. The CDR3 spells CSASLGQGDGYTF. The CDR3 nucleotides read TGCAGTGCTAGTCTGGGACAGGGGGATGGCTACACCTTC.

This clone has only one observation. V gene TRBV10-3 combines with J gene TRBJ1-6, with a tentative D call TRBD1 (5 bases). The CDR3 runs to 15 residues. Trimming removed 0 bases from V and 7 bases from J, with 10 bases in between. CDR1 is ENHRY and CDR2 is SYGVKD in the germline V gene. The CDR3 DNA sequence: TGTGCCATCAGTGAGTCAGGGGTGAGGAATTCACCCCTCCACTTT. Translation gives CAISESGVRNSPLHF.

The gene calls are TRBV18 and TRBJ1-1, with 9 bases aligning to TRBD1. J was trimmed by 4 bases and V by 4 bases; bases with no gene match: 4. The length of the CDR3 is 14 residues. Germline V gene data show CDR1 as KGHSH and CDR2 as LQKENI. This chain's CDR3 is CASSLPGQGTEAFF. CDR3 in DNA: TGTGCCAGCTCACTCCCGGGACAGGGCACTGAAGCTTTCTTT.

This chain links TRBV6-5 with TRBJ1-6, with D perhaps TRBD1 (5 bases). V was clipped by 6 bases and J by 7 bases, with 13 bases between them. This CDR3 has 14 amino acids. The V gene's germline CDR1 is MNHEY and CDR2 SVGAGI. The CDR3 nucleotides are TGTGCCAGCAGGGGGCCAGGGAAGAATTCACCCCTCCACTTT. It codes for CASRGPGKNSPLHF.

The CDR3: CASSPGQIGYEQYF. The DNA for the CDR3 is TGTGCCAGCAGTCCAGGACAGATCGGCTACGAGCAGTACTTC. The chain joins TRBV27 to TRBJ2-7; D might be TRBD1 (6 bases). Trimming shortened V by 5 bases and J by 3 bases, and 14 bases separated the two germline ends. Germline CDR1 and CDR2: MNHEY and SMNVEV (reference sequence). The CDR3 consists of 14 residues.

In this sample, this clone turned up once. V is TRBV5-6 and J is TRBJ2-1; TRBD1 matches at 12 bases. V lost 6 bases to trimming and J lost 4 bases; unmatched junction nucleotides: 11. Germline CDR1 is SGHDT and CDR2 is YYEEEE. The CDR3 runs 17 residues. The CDR3 DNA reads as TGTGCCAGCAAAGGGCCGGGACAGGGGGCTGGATACAATGAGCAGTTCTTC. It encodes CASKGPGQGAGYNEQFF. The variable domain in full, completed from reference TRBV5-6 and TRBJ2-1, reads DAGVTQSPTHLIKTRGQQVTLRCSPKSGHDTVSWYQQALGQGPQFIFQYYEEEERQRGNFPDRFSGHQFPNYSSELNVNALLLGDSALYLCASKGPGQGAGYNEQFFGPGTRLTVL.

The V gene is TRBV9, the J gene TRBJ2-2, with 10 bases that match TRBD2. Trimming took 3 bases from V and 6 from J; bases not matched to a gene: 8. The CDR3 contains 16 residues. CDR1 and CDR2 from the germline V gene are SGDLS and YYNGEE. Here the CDR3 DNA reads TGTGCCAGCAGCGGGCGACTAGCGGGTTCGGCCGGGGAGCTGTTTTTT. Its translation: CASSGRLAGSAGELFF. The full variable domain, completed using reference TRBV9 and TRBJ2-2, is DSGVTQTPKHLITATGQRVTLRCSPRSGDLSVYWYQQSLDQGLQFLIQYYNGEERAKGNILERFSAQQFPDLHSELNLSSLELGDSALYFCASSGRLAGSAGELFFGEGSRLTVL.

This clone was counted a few times. CDR3 in DNA: TGCACCAGCAGCCAAGATCGACAACGGGGGGACAAGGGTAATGAAAAACTGTTTTTT. Translating it yields CTSSQDRQRGDKGNEKLFF. This chain uses TRBV1 with TRBJ1-4. TRBV1 is a recognized pseudogene. The CDR3 spans 19 residues.